The 15 T cell receptor beta chains below were found in one sample sequenced in a study of T cell responses to AZD1222 COVID-19 vaccine. The assay was immunoSEQ multiplex PCR, and TCRdb's table has in-frame clones only and misses some. The sample holds around 130,000 clones, roughly nine tenths seen once. The specimen comprised peripheral blood, sampled 28 days after the second dose of the MenACWY control vaccine. These receptors all stem from an adult who received the MenACWY meningococcal vaccine as a control.

The V and J genes are TRBV6-6 and TRBJ2-7; TRBD1 matches 9 bases. CDR3 size: 16 residues. The germline V gene encodes CDR1 MNHNY and CDR2 SVGAGI (reference sequence). Losses at the gene ends were 6 bases for V and 9 bases for J; bases not matched to a gene: 18. The CDR3 protein is CASSQTPGQGTVGQYF. As DNA, the CDR3 is TGTGCCAGCAGCCAAACCCCCGGACAGGGGACGGTCGGGCAGTACTTC.

The chain employs TRBV20-1 and TRBJ2-7; D not certain. Per the germline V gene, CDR1 is DFQATT and CDR2 is SNEGSKA (reference sequence). The V gene lost 6 bases and the J gene lost 3 bases, with 9 bases spanning the gap. There are 11 residues in the CDR3. The CDR3 region is CSARRGYEQYF. The CDR3 DNA sequence: TGCAGTGCGCGCCGTGGCTACGAGCAGTACTTC.

This chain links TRBV6-5 with TRBJ1-5; D is perhaps TRBD1 (6 bases). Per germline, CDR1 MNHEY and CDR2 SVGAGI. The CDR3 covers 15 residues. V was cut by 2 bases and J by 1 base, with 9 bases left in between. The CDR3 DNA sequence: TGTGCCAGCAGTTACCGGGGGGGCAGCAATCAGCCCCAGCATTTT. This gives the protein CASSYRGGSNQPQHF.

This chain uses TRBV27 with TRBJ2-5; D unclear. The CDR3 runs 15 residues. Germline V gives CDR1 MNHEY, CDR2 SMNVEV (reference sequence). Trimming took 6 bases from V and 5 from J, leaving 19 bases between them. The CDR3 sequence: CASSRSRLDRETQYF. CDR3 DNA sequence: TGTGCCAGCAGCCGCTCACGCCTGGATAGGGAGACCCAGTACTTC.

The V gene is TRBV6-2 or TRBV6-3, the J gene TRBJ1-1, with D unresolved. The CDR3 is 15 amino acids. The germline V gene encodes CDR1 MNHEY and CDR2 SVGEGT. V lost 5 bases and J lost 2, with 15 bases in between. CDR3: CASSTPGSHNTEAFF. CDR3 DNA: TGTGCCAGCAGTACCCCCGGGTCGCACAACACTGAAGCTTTCTTT.

The V and J genes are TRBV7-3 and TRBJ2-2, with a possible D match to TRBD2 (5 bases). V gave up 4 bases and J gave up 6 bases, with 9 bases separating them. The CDR3 is 13 residues long. Germline loops: CDR1 SGHTA, CDR2 FQGTGA. CDR3 loop: CASSSGKSGELFF. CDR3 nucleotide sequence: TGTGCCAGCAGCTCGGGGAAGTCCGGGGAGCTGTTTTTT.

V is TRBV28 and J is TRBJ2-7, with 7 bases lining up with TRBD1. Germline V gives CDR1 MDHEN, CDR2 SYDVKM. The CDR3 covers 14 residues. J lost 3 bases, V lost 5 bases, and 7 bases had no gene match. The CDR3 reads CASSTTTGLYEQYF. The CDR3 nucleotides read TGTGCCAGCAGTACGACGACAGGGCTCTACGAGCAGTACTTC.

With respect to this clone: In the same sample, other DNA sequences code for this CDR3. This chain links TRBV7-2 with TRBJ2-3; 11 nucleotides agree with TRBD2. Looked up from germline, CDR1 is SGHTA and CDR2 is FQGNSA. The CDR3 spans 16 residues. V shed 5 bases and J 3 bases; nucleotides not matched to a gene: 7. The CDR3 DNA reads as TGTGCCAGCAGCCTGTTGCTAGCGGGGGGAACAGATACGCAGTATTTT. It translates to CASSLLLAGGTDTQYF.

This clone was detected once. The rearrangement joins TRBV27 to TRBJ2-5; 8 nucleotides line up with TRBD1. With 6 bases clipped from V and 7 bases from J, the junction kept 7 bases outside the gene matches. Germline assignment: CDR1 MNHEY and CDR2 SMNVEV (reference sequence). The CDR3 runs to 13 residues. This CDR3 reads CASRGQAGWTQYF. The CDR3 DNA sequence: TGTGCCAGCAGGGGACAGGCAGGTTGGACCCAGTACTTC.

The rearrangement links TRBV19 to TRBJ2-1, with 13 positions matching TRBD2. CDR1 LNHDA and CDR2 SQIVND come from the germline V gene (reference sequence). Trimming took 4 bases from V and 4 from J; bases not matched to a gene: 1. There are 15 residues in the CDR3. CDR3 amino acids: CASSKLAGGYNEQFF. CDR3 nucleotides: TGTGCCAGTAGTAAACTAGCGGGAGGGTACAATGAGCAGTTCTTC.

V and J are TRBV18 and TRBJ2-7, with TRBD1 matching 7 bases. CDR1 KGHSH and CDR2 LQKENI come from the germline V gene. The CDR3 sequence is 14 residues long. J lost 6 bases, V lost 3 bases, and 8 bases had no gene match. The CDR3 DNA reads TGTGCCAGCTCACCCGACAGGGTGAGAGGCGAGCAGTACTTC. It specifies CASSPDRVRGEQYF.

The V gene is TRBV5-1, the J gene TRBJ2-1; 9 bases align to TRBD2. The junction had 11 bases not matched to a gene; V was cut back by 1 base and J by 9 bases. The V gene's germline CDR1 is SGHRS and CDR2 YFSETQ. The length of the CDR3 is 16 residues. CDR3: CASSLSLAGNMAEQFF. CDR3 sequence (DNA): TGCGCCAGCAGCTTGTCTCTAGCGGGGAATATGGCTGAGCAGTTCTTC.

The chain couples TRBV11-2 to TRBJ1-1; 7 bases fit TRBD1. Germline loops: CDR1 SGHAT, CDR2 FQNNGV. Trimming at V came to 5 bases and at J to 4 bases, leaving 4 bases not matched to a gene. The CDR3 totals 13 residues. The CDR3 DNA follows: TGTGCCAGCAGCGCCGGGACAGTCACTGAAGCTTTCTTT. Protein: CASSAGTVTEAFF.

The J gene is TRBJ1-5, the V gene TRBV3-1 (or the pseudogene TRBV3-2); D is uncertain. Trimming left V 0 bases short and J 0 bases short, with 3 bases between. Germline CDR1 reads LGHDT; CDR2 reads YNNKEL (reference sequence). CDR3 length: 14 amino acids. CDR3 nucleotides: TGTGCCAGCAGCCAAGATAATAGCAATCAGCCCCAGCATTTT. Translating it yields CASSQDNSNQPQHF.

The rearrangement uses TRBV28 and TRBJ1-4; 8 bases line up with TRBD1. The CDR3 runs 16 residues. The J segment lost 4 bases and the V segment lost 6 bases, leaving 10 bases of the junction unmatched. In germline, CDR1 is MDHEN, CDR2 SYDVKM. In nucleotides, the CDR3 is TGTGCCAGCAGCAACCTAGACAGGGGCGGTAATGAAAAACTGTTTTTT. Translating gives CASSNLDRGGNEKLFF.